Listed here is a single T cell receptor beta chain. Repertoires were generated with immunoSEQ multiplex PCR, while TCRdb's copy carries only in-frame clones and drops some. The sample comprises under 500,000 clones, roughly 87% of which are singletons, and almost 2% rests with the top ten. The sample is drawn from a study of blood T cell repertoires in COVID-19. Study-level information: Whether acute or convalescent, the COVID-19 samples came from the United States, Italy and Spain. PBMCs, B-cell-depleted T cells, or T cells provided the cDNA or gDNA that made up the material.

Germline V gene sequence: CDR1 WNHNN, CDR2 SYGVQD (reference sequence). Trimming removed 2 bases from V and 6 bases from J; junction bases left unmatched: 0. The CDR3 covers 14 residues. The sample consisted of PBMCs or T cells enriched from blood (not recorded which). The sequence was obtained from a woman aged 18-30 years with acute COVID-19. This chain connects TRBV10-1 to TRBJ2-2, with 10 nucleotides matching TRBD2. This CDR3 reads CASSESGRAGELFF. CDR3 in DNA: TGCGCCAGCAGTGAGAGCGGGAGGGCCGGGGAGCTGTTTTTT.